This entry lists 25 T cell receptor beta chains sequenced from one sample in a study of T cells expressing NK-cell markers. Following a re-call of the 5' RACE reads, TCRdb has one entry per CDR3 protein and lacks DNA. This sample's clone table lists 300,000 to 500,000 distinct CDR3 sequences. The material sequenced was blood T cells: a sorted CD56 or NKG2C T cell subset, CD4+ or CD8+ T cells, or bulk PBMC T cells (not recorded which). These receptors all stem from a woman aged 45 to 65 in good health.

This rearrangement joins TRBV20-1 to TRBJ2-3; with no DNA, the TCRdb D assignment of TRBD1 cannot be verified. Per the germline V gene, CDR1 is DFQATT and CDR2 is SNEGSKA (reference sequence). The CDR3 runs 15 residues. The CDR3 loop reads CSASGFQGASDTQYF.

The rearrangement joins TRBV12-3 or TRBV12-4 to TRBJ2-5; TCRdb picks TRBD2, but there is no DNA to check that call. This CDR3 is 16 amino acids long. The CDR3 region is CASSWASGSRQETQYF.

The chain couples TRBV14 to TRBJ2-2. The CDR3 is made up of 15 amino acids. Germline CDR1 and CDR2: SGHDN and FVKESK. The CDR3 spells CASSQDARVAGELFF.

The CDR3: CASSPIHGRKYNEQFF. The chain combines TRBV11-2 with TRBJ2-1; no DNA is available, so the TRBD2 call from TCRdb remains unchecked. Germline V gene data show CDR1 as SGHAT and CDR2 as FQNNGV. The CDR3 totals 16 residues.

The chain combines TRBV9 with TRBJ2-4; TCRdb reports TRBD1, a call that lacks DNA to check it against. CDR3 length equals 14 residues. Germline values: CDR1 SGDLS, CDR2 YYNGEE. The CDR3 here is CASSPRQGVDIQYF.

The chain uses TRBV12-3 or TRBV12-4 and TRBJ1-5. The CDR3 runs 16 residues. The CDR3: CASSLALGLGNQPQHF.

The J gene is TRBJ2-4, the V gene TRBV7-9; the D call of TRBD2 rests on TCRdb alone, since no DNA is present to check it. The CDR3 has 16 amino acids. Germline CDR1 and CDR2: SEHNR and FQNEAQ (reference sequence). This CDR3 reads CASSLGLAEYKNIQYF.

The CDR3 sequence: CATGLAGGRDTQYF. The genes are TRBV10-3 and TRBJ2-3; the TRBD2 assignment by TCRdb is unverifiable without DNA. The CDR3 extends over 14 amino acids. Looked up from germline, CDR1 is ENHRY and CDR2 is SYGVKD.

The V and J genes are TRBV18 and TRBJ2-1; TCRdb's assignment of TRBD1 cannot be checked, as there is no DNA. Germline-derived CDR1 and CDR2 are KGHSH and LQKENI. This CDR3 spans 15 amino acids. CDR3 region: CASSLDRVDIYEQFF.

The chain has TRBV24-1 and TRBJ2-5. The germline V gene has CDR1 KGHDR and CDR2 SFDVKD. This CDR3 is built from 12 residues. The CDR3 loop reads CATSDFEETQYF.

The chain links TRBV7-8 to TRBJ1-2; TCRdb lists TRBD1, though no DNA is available to test this call. The CDR3 consists of 15 residues. Per germline, CDR1 SGHVS and CDR2 FQNEAQ. The CDR3 sequence: CASSFGQGLTYGYTF.

The chain employs TRBV10-1 and TRBJ2-7. The CDR3 length is 15 residues. Germline CDR1 is WNHNN and CDR2 is SYGVQD (reference sequence). This CDR3 is CASSAARAGLYEQYF.

The rearrangement joins TRBV9 to TRBJ1-2; no DNA is available, so the TRBD1 call from TCRdb remains unchecked. Per the germline V gene, CDR1 is SGDLS and CDR2 is YYNGEE. This CDR3 is 17 amino acids long. CDR3 loop: CASSALRSGTGDYGYTF.

The chain carries TRBV19 and TRBJ1-1. In germline, CDR1 is LNHDA, CDR2 SQIVND (reference sequence). The CDR3 length is 13 residues. The CDR3 sequence is CASGIGLTTEAFF.

This chain links TRBV7-8 with TRBJ2-3; TCRdb lists TRBD1, though no DNA is available to test this call. Germline V lookup: CDR1 SGHVS, CDR2 FQNEAQ. The CDR3 totals 14 residues. The CDR3 protein is CASSRPQGAETQYF.

The chain recombines TRBV10-2 with TRBJ2-3. The CDR3 covers 13 residues. Germline V gives CDR1 WSHSY, CDR2 SAAADI. Here the CDR3 reads CASSELITDTQYF.

The chain carries TRBV12-3 or TRBV12-4 and TRBJ2-1; checking the TCRdb D call of TRBD1 is not possible without DNA. This CDR3 comprises 13 residues. The CDR3 sequence: CASSLAQGYEQFF.

The chain links TRBV3-1 to TRBJ2-5. This CDR3 contains 14 residues. Per germline, CDR1 LGHDT and CDR2 YNNKEL (reference sequence). The chain's CDR3 is CASSQKPSVETQYF.

This CDR3 is CAISPVTSTDTQYF. The chain has TRBV10-3 and TRBJ2-3. Germline-derived CDR1 and CDR2 are ENHRY and SYGVKD. The CDR3 covers 14 residues.

The CDR3: CAISEYRLNEQFF. The chain employs TRBV10-3 and TRBJ2-1. CDR3 size: 13 residues. The V gene's germline CDR1 is ENHRY and CDR2 SYGVKD.

The chain is built from TRBV11-2 and TRBJ1-4; absent DNA, TCRdb's TRBD1 call cannot be checked. Germline V gives CDR1 SGHAT, CDR2 FQNNGV. The length of the CDR3 is 16 residues. Here the CDR3 reads CASSFGATGSGEKLFF.

This rearrangement joins TRBV21-1 to TRBJ2-7; TCRdb's assignment of TRBD1 cannot be checked, as there is no DNA. TRBV21-1 has pseudogene status. The CDR3 has 11 residues. The CDR3 is CARIQGYEQYF.

The V gene is TRBV12-3 or TRBV12-4, the J gene TRBJ1-5; the D gene TCRdb calls, TRBD1, cannot be checked with no DNA. This CDR3 has 15 residues. CDR3 sequence reads: CASAHFRDSIQPQHF.

The chain joins TRBV4-1 to TRBJ2-3; the D gene TCRdb calls, TRBD2, cannot be checked with no DNA. Germline CDR1 reads MGHRA; CDR2 reads YSYEKL. The CDR3 is 15 residues long. The CDR3 loop is CASSQEGLSSYTQYF.

The rearrangement joins TRBV27 to TRBJ1-2; TCRdb gives TRBD1 as the D gene, but with no DNA this cannot be confirmed. The germline V gene has CDR1 MNHEY and CDR2 SMNVEV (reference sequence). This CDR3 is 13 amino acids long. CDR3 in amino acids: CASSFGGLFGYTF.